The present entry profiles one T cell receptor beta chain with its context. The data were produced by immunoSEQ multiplex PCR, yet TCRdb's version contains in-frame clones alone and is incomplete. The table shows around 73,000 clones, with just under 90% occurring only once. This CDR3 comprises 15 residues. Per germline, CDR1 SGHAT and CDR2 FQNNGV. Trimming stripped 5 bases from V and 0 bases from J, with 8 bases between. The data originate from a study of OX40 agonist ivuxolimab in advanced cancers. Material: CD4+ or CD8+ T cells sorted from blood, obtained in a trial of the OX40 agonist ivuxolimab. The TCR was taken from an adult with an advanced solid tumor such as melanoma, head and neck, liver or kidney cancer. The chain recombines TRBV11-2 with TRBJ2-6; weak D call: TRBD1 (5 bases). CDR3 coding DNA: TGTGCCAGCAGCACAGGTTACTCTGGGGCCAACGTCCTGACTTTC. It is translated as CASSTGYSGANVLTF.